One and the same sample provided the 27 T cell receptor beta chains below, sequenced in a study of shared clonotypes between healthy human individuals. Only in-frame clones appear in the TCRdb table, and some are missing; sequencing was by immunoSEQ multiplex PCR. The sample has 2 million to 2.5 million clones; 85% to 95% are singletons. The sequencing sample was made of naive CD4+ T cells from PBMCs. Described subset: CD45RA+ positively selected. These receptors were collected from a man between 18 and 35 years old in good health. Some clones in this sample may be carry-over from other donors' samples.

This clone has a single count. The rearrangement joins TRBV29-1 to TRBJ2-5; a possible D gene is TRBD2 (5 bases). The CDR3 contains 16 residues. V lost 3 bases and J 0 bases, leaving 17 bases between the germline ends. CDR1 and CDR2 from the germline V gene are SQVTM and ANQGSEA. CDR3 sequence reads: CSVEDFRTGDQETQYF. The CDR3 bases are TGCAGCGTTGAGGATTTTCGGACTGGGGACCAAGAGACCCAGTACTTC. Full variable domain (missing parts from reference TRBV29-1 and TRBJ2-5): SAVISQKPSRDICQRGTSLTIQCQVDSQVTMMFWYRQQPGQSLTLIATANQGSEATYESGFVIDKFPISRPNLTFSTLTVSNMSPEDSSIYLCSVEDFRTGDQETQYFGPGTRLLVL.

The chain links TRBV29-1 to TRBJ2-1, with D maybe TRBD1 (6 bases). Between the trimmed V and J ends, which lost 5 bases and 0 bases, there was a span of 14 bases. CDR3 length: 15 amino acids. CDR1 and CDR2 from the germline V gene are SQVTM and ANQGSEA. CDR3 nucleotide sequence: TGCAGCGTTTGGGGACAACTCAGCTCCTACAATGAGCAGTTCTTC. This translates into CSVWGQLSSYNEQFF.

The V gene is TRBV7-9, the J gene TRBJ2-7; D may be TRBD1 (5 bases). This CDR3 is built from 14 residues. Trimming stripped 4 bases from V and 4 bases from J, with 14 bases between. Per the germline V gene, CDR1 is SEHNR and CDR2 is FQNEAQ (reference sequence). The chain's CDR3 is CASSSNAAGYEQYF. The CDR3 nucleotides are TGTGCCAGCAGCTCCAACGCAGCAGGGTACGAGCAGTACTTC.

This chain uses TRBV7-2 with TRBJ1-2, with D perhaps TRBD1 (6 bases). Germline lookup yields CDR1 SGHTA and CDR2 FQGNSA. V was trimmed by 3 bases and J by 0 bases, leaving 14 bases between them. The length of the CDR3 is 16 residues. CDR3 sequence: CASSFVGGRANYGYTF. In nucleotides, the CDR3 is TGTGCCAGCAGCTTCGTCGGGGGCCGGGCTAACTATGGCTACACCTTC.

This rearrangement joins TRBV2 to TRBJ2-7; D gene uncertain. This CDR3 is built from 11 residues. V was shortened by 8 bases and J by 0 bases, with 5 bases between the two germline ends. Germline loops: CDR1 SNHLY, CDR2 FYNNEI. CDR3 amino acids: CASLSSYEQYF. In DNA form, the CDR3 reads TGTGCCAGCCTAAGCTCCTACGAGCAGTACTTC.

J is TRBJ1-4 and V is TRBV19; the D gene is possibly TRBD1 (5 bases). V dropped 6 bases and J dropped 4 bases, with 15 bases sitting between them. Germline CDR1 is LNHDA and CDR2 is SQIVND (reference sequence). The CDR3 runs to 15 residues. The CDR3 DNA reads TGTGCCAGTAGCACCTTTGGGGCGGGTAATGAAAAACTGTTTTTT. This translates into CASSTFGAGNEKLFF.

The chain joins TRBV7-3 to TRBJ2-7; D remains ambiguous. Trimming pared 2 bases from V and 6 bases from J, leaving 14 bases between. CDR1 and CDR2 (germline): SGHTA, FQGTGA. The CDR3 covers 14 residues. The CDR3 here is CASSLDLRTPEQYF. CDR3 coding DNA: TGTGCCAGCAGCTTAGACCTACGGACCCCCGAGCAGTACTTC.

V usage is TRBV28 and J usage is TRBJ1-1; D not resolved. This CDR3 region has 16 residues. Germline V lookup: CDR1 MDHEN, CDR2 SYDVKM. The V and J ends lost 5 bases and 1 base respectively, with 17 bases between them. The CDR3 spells CASSPHGAWKNTEAFF. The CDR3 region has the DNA TGTGCCAGCAGTCCCCATGGAGCCTGGAAGAACACTGAAGCTTTCTTT. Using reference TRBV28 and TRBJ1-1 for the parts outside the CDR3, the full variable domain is DVKVTQSSRYLVKRTGEKVFLECVQDMDHENMFWYRQDPGLGLRLIYFSYDVKMKEKGDIPEGYSVSREKKERFSLILESASTNQTSMYLCASSPHGAWKNTEAFFGQGTRLTVV.

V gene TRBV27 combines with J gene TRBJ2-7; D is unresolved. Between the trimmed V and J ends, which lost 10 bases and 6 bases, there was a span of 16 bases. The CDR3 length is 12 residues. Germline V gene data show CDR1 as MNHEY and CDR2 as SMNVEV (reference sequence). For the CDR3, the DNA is TGTGCCACCCGACTGATGACGGGCGAGCAGTACTTC. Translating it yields CATRLMTGEQYF.

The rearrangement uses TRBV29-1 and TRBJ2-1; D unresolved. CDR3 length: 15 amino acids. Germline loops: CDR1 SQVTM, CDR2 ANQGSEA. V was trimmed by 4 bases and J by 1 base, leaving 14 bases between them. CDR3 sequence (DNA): TGCAGCGTTGTGGGCCAGAGAGCTTCCTACAATGAGCAGTTCTTC. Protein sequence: CSVVGQRASYNEQFF.

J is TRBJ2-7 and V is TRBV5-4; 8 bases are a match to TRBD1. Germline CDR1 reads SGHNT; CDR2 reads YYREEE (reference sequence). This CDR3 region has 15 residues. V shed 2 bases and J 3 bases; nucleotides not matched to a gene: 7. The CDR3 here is CASSFSGGEVYEQYF. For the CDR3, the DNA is TGTGCCAGCAGCTTTTCAGGGGGCGAAGTCTACGAGCAGTACTTC.

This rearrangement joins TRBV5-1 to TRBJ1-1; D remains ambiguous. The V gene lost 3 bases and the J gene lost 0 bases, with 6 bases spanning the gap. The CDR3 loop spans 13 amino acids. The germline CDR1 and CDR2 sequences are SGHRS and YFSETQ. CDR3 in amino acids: CASSSAVNTEAFF. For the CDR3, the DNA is TGCGCCAGCAGCTCGGCGGTGAACACTGAAGCTTTCTTT.

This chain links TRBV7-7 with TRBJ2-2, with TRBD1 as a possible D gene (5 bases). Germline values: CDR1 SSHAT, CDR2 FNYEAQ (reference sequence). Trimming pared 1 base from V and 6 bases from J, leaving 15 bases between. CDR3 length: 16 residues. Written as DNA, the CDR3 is TGTGCCAGCAGCTTAGAATGGGGCCCACCGCCCGGGGAGCTGTTTTTT. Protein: CASSLEWGPPPGELFF. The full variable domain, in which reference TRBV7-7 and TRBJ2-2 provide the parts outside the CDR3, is GAGVSQSPRYKVTKRGQDVTLRCDPISSHATLYWYQQALGQGPEFLTYFNYEAQPDKSGLPSDRFSAERPEGSISTLTIQRTEQRDSAMYRCASSLEWGPPPGELFFGEGSRLTVL.

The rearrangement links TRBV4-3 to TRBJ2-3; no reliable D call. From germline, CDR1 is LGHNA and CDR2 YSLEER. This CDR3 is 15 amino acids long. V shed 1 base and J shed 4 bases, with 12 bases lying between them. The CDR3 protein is CASSQGPSDADTQYF. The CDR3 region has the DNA TGCGCCAGCAGCCAAGGTCCGAGCGATGCAGATACGCAGTATTTT.

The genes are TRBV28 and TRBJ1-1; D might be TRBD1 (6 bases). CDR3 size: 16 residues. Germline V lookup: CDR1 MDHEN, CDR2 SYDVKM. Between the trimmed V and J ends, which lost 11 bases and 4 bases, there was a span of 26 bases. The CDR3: CAAPPGGHQRITEAFF. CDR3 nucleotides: TGTGCCGCTCCACCGGGGGGACATCAGCGTATCACTGAAGCTTTCTTT.

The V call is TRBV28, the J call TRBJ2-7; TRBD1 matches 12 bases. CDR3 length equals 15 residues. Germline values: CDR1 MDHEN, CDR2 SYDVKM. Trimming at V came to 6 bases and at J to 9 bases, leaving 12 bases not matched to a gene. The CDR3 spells CASRGGQGARWVQYF. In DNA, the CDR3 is TGTGCCAGCAGGGGGGGACAGGGGGCGCGGTGGGTGCAGTACTTC.

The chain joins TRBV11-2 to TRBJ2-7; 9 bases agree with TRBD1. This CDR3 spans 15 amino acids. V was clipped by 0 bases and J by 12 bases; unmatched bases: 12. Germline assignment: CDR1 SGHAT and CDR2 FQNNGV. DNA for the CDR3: TGTGCCAGCAGCTTAGAAATCGGACAGGGGACTCGTCGGTACTTC. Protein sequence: CASSLEIGQGTRRYF.

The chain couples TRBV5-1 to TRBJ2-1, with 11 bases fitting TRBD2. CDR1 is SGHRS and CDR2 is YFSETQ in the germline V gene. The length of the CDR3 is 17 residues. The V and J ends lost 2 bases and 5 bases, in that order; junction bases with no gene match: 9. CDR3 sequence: CASSLRPTSGKNNEQFF. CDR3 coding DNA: TGCGCCAGCAGCTTACGACCGACTAGCGGGAAAAACAATGAGCAGTTCTTC.

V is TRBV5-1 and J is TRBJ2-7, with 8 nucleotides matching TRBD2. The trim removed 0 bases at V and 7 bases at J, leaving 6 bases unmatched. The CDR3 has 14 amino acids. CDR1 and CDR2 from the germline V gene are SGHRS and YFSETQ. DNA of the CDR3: TGCGCCAGCAGCTTGGTGACTAGCGAACAGGAGCAGTACTTC. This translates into CASSLVTSEQEQYF.

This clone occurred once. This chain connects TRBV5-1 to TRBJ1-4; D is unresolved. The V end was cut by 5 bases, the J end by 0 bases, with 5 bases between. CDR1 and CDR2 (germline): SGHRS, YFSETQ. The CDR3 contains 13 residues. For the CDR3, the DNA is TGCGCCAGCAGGTTTGCAACTAATGAAAAACTGTTTTTT. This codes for CASRFATNEKLFF.

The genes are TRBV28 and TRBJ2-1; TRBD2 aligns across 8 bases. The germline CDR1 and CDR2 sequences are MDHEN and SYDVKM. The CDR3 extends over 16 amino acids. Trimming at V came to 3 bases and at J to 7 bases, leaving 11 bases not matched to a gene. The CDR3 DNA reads TGTGCCAGCAGTTTTCTCGACGGGAGGGTTATAAATGAGCAGTTCTTC. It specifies CASSFLDGRVINEQFF.

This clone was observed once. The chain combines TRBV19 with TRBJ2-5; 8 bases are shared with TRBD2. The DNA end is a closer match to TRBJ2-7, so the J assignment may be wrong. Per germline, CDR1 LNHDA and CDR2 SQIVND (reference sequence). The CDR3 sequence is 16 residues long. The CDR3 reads CASSINLFGTSYEQYF. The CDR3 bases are TGTGCCAGTAGTATCAATCTATTTGGGACTAGCTACGAGCAGTACTTC.

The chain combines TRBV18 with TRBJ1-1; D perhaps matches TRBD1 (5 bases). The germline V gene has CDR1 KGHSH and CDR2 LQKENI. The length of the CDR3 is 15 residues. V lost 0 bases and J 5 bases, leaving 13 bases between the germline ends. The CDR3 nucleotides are TGTGCCAGCTCACCACCGACGAGGGGCAAGACTGAAGCTTTCTTT. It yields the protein CASSPPTRGKTEAFF.

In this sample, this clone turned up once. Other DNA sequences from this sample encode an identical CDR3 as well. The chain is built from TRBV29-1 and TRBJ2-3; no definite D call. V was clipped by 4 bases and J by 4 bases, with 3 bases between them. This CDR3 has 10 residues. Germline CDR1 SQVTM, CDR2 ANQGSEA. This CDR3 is CSVGADTQYF. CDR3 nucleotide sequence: TGCAGCGTTGGTGCAGATACGCAGTATTTT.

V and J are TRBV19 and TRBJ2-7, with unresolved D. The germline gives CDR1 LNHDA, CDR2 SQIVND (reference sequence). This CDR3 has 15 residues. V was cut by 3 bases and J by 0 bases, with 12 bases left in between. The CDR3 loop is CASSIKGMVSYEQYF. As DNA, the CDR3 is TGTGCCAGTAGTATCAAGGGAATGGTCTCCTACGAGCAGTACTTC.

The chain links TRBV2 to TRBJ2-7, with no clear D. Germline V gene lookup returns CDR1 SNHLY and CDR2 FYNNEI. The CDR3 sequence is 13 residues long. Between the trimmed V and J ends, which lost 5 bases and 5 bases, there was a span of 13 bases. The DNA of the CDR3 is TGTGCCAGCAGTTTAATTCTGGTCGACGAGCAGTACTTC. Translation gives CASSLILVDEQYF.

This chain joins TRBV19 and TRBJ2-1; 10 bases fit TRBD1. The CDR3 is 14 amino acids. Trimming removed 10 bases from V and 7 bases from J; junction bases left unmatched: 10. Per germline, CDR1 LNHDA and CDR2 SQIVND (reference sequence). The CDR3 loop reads CATGDRGQGNEQFF. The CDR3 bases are TGTGCCACCGGGGACAGGGGACAGGGGAATGAGCAGTTCTTC.